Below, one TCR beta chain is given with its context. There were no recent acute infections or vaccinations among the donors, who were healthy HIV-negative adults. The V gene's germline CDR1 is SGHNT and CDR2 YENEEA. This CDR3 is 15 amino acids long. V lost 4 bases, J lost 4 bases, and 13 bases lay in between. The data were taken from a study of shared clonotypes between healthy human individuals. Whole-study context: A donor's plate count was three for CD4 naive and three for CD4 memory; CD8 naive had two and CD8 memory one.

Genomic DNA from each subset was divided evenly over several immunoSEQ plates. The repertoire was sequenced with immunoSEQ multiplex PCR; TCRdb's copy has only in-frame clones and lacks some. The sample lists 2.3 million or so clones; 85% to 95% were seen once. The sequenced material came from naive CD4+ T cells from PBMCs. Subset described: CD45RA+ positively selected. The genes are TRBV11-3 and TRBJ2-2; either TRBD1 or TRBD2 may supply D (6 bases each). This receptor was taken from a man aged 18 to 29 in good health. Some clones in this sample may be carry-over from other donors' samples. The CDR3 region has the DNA TGTGCCAGCAGCTCCCTGGGGGGCAGCACCGGGGAGCTGTTTTTT. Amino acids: CASSSLGGSTGELFF.